This T cell receptor (beta chain) was captured by sequencing in a study of blood T cell repertoires in COVID-19. Study-level background: The United States, Italy and Spain supplied acute and convalescent COVID-19 samples. Nucleic acid was either cDNA or gDNA, and it came from T cells, B-cell-depleted T cells, or PBMCs.

CDR1 is LNHDA and CDR2 is SQIVND in the germline V gene (reference sequence). The CDR3 runs to 14 residues. V shed 5 bases, J shed 7 bases, and the junction held 5 bases outside the gene matches. All enrollees were about 18 to 95 years old and from 25 or so US areas. Grouping used clinical history reported by participants in a survey and questionnaire. Here immunoSEQ multiplex PCR was the method, and the copy in TCRdb shows in-frame clones only, minus some. The profile covers about 160,000 clones, with roughly 80% appearing a single time and roughly 8.6% taken by the ten largest. V usage is TRBV19 and J usage is TRBJ1-6; 7 bases line up with TRBD1. The sequence derives from a woman in her fifties or sixties who had recovered from COVID-19. Sample: PBMCs or T cells enriched from blood (not recorded which). CDR3 in amino acids: CASSLPQGNSPLHF. CDR3 DNA: TGTGCCAGTAGTCTCCCACAGGGGAATTCACCCCTCCACTTT.